The rows below give T cell receptor beta chains drawn from one sample of a study of neurological immune-mediated disorders. TCRdb redid the calling of the 5' RACE reads with MiXCR, one entry per CDR3 protein. The data show 30,000 or so distinct CDR3 sequences, roughly 13% seen once. The specimen was CD4+ T cells from blood. These receptor sequences come from a female donor with HTLV-1-associated myelopathy (HAM/TSP). The CDR3 runs from the conserved cysteine through the conserved F or W. A D gene is named only where the DNA matches it firmly. Clone size appears in some rows only: once, few, many, or a class for an expanded clone.

CDR3 protein	CDR3 DNA	V gene	J gene	clone size	D gene
CTSSLSGQDEQFF	TGCACCAGCAGCTTGAGCGGACAGGATGAGCAGTTCTTC	TRBV5-1	TRBJ2-1	.	TRBD1
CSARPGATNEKLFF	TGCAGTGCTAGACCAGGGGCAACTAATGAAAAACTGTTTTTT	TRBV20-1	TRBJ1-4	many	.
CASSLVPDMQYF	TGTGCCAGCAGCTTAGTTCCGGACATGCAGTACTTC	TRBV11-3	TRBJ2-4	many	.
CASSYSTPTGGANVLTF	TGTGCCAGCAGTTACTCGACCCCGACAGGGGGGGCCAACGTCCTGACTTTC	TRBV6-5	TRBJ2-6	many	TRBD1
CSASDRERGTDTQYF	TGCAGCGCTAGCGACAGGGAACGAGGCACAGATACGCAGTATTTT	TRBV29-1	TRBJ2-3	many	.
CASSLTGNEQYF	TGTGCCAGCAGCCTGACAGGGAACGAGCAGTACTTC	TRBV5-6	TRBJ2-7	many	TRBD1
CSVEDPSLGYEQYF	TGCAGCGTTGAAGATCCCAGCTTGGGCTACGAGCAGTACTTC	TRBV29-1	TRBJ2-7	.	.
CASSLLQNNEQFF	TGTGCCAGCAGCTTGTTACAAAACAATGAGCAGTTCTTC	TRBV5-5	TRBJ2-1	.	.
CATSRAGVGANVLTF	TGTGCCACCAGCAGAGCGGGAGTTGGGGCCAACGTCCTGACTTTC	TRBV15	TRBJ2-6	many	.
CASSLEGDNEQFF	TGTGCCAGCAGTTTGGAGGGGGACAATGAGCAGTTCTTC	TRBV6-6	TRBJ2-1	many	.
CASRLGLQGDEQYF	TGTGCCAGCAGGTTGGGCCTACAGGGCGATGAGCAGTATTTT	TRBV12-3/TRBV12-4	TRBJ2-3	.	.
CASSPGLAENEQFF	TGTGCCAGCAGCCCGGGACTAGCGGAGAATGAGCAGTTCTTC	TRBV7-8	TRBJ2-1	many	TRBD2
CASSLSEASEQFF	TGTGCCAGCAGCTTGTCCGAGGCCAGTGAGCAGTTCTTC	TRBV7-9	TRBJ2-1	.	.
CASSSHGTKNIHYF	TGTGCCAGCAGCTCACATGGGACCAAAAACATTCATTACTTC	TRBV6-1	TRBJ2-4	.	.
CASSYLGLAGGRETQYF	TGTGCCAGCAGTTACTTGGGTCTAGCGGGGGGGCGAGAGACCCAGTACTTC	TRBV6-5	TRBJ2-5	many	TRBD2
CASRGQGAFSYNEQFF	TGCGCCAGCAGGGGGCAGGGGGCGTTTTCCTACAATGAGCAGTTCTTC	TRBV5-1	TRBJ2-1	many	TRBD1
CSVLALNTDTQYF	TGCAGTGTGCTAGCGCTAAACACAGATACGCAGTATTTT	TRBV20-1	TRBJ2-3	few	.
CASSFEGPNYGYTF	TGCGCCAGCAGCTTCGAGGGTCCGAACTATGGCTACACCTTC	TRBV5-1	TRBJ1-2	many	.
CASSYKDRGVYGYTF	TGTGCCAGCAGTTACAAGGACAGGGGGGTCTATGGCTACACCTTC	TRBV6-6	TRBJ1-2	few	TRBD1
CSASGSVRASTDTQYF	TGCAGTGCTAGTGGGTCAGTGAGGGCTAGCACAGATACGCAGTATTTT	TRBV20-1	TRBJ2-3	.	.
CASSFGGNTEAFF	TGTGCCAGCAGCTTCGGCGGGAACACTGAAGCTTTCTTT	TRBV7-9	TRBJ1-1	many	.
CASSHGGGETQYF	TGTGCCAGCAGCCACGGGGGAGGGGAGACCCAGTACTTC	TRBV27	TRBJ2-5	medium-sized	TRBD2
CASSLTRGGFNEQFF	TGTGCCAGCAGTCTTACCCGCGGGGGTTTCAATGAGCAGTTCTTC	TRBV11-2	TRBJ2-1	few	TRBD2
CASSLIAEGYEQYF	TGCGCCAGCAGCTTGATAGCGGAGGGGTACGAGCAGTACTTC	TRBV5-1	TRBJ2-7	medium-sized	.
CASSYSWGSNQPQHF	TGTGCCAGCAGTTACTCGTGGGGGAGCAATCAGCCCCAGCATTTT	TRBV6-2/TRBV6-3	TRBJ1-5	.	.
CASSLGPLGNYEQYF	TGTGCCAGCAGCTTGGGGCCCCTAGGGAACTACGAGCAGTACTTC	TRBV5-6	TRBJ2-7	many	.
CASSRSTAQETQYF	TGCGCCAGCAGCCGTAGTACAGCTCAAGAGACCCAGTACTTC	TRBV5-1	TRBJ2-5	many	.